This T cell receptor (beta chain) was found in a study of neurological immune-mediated disorders. Study-wide results and caveats: Expansion of TCR clones was greatest in HTLV-1-associated myelopathy and smallest in multiple sclerosis, where it fell below that of healthy controls.

cDNA was made by 5'RACE with 10-nucleotide random UMIs. TCRdb re-analysed the 5' RACE reads in MiXCR, keeping a single row per CDR3 protein. In the table there are 11,000 to 15,000 distinct CDR3 sequences, more than 9% of which are singletons. The CDR3 spans 15 residues. Germline V gives CDR1 MGHRA, CDR2 YSYEKL. The V end was cut by 1 base, the J end by 2 bases, with 11 bases between. This clonotype has at least ten counts. Its antigen is undetermined. The unsorted libraries were made from 2 million PBMCs kept at -80 C. The rearrangement joins TRBV4-1 to TRBJ2-5; unclear D gene. The sample comprised PBMCs. This sequence originates from a woman aged 40 to 50 in good health. In DNA form, the CDR3 reads TGCGCCAGCAGCCAAGCATTTACAACTCAAGAGACCCAGTACTTC. Amino acid sequence: CASSQAFTTQETQYF.